These T cell receptor beta chains were read from a single sample in a study of shared T cell receptors in the human thymus. TCRdb's table, derived via immunoSEQ multiplex PCR, lists solely in-frame clones and lacks some. The sample includes about 380,000 clones, more than 85% of them seen just once. The sequenced sample was thymocytes. All receptors come from a human donor. Both conserved end residues are part of each CDR3. The D gene is left open where the match is weak. Size values are once, few and many counts, or a class for expanded clones, and some rows have none.

>-|TRBV4-2|TRBJ2-1|TRBD1
CASSRTGVRRNEQFF
TGTGCCAGCAGCCGTACAGGGGTGAGGAGGAATGAGCAGTTCTTC
>-|TRBV9|TRBJ2-2|-
CASSVGSGELFF
TGTGCCAGCAGCGTAGGGTCCGGGGAGCTGTTTTTT
>-|TRBV27|TRBJ2-3|TRBD2
CASSRTSATQYF
TGTGCCAGCAGTAGGACTAGCGCGACGCAGTATTTT
>-|TRBV11-2|TRBJ1-2|TRBD1
CASSSLGHDRGGRPSGYTF
TGTGCCAGCAGCTCCCTAGGGCACGACAGGGGAGGAAGGCCTTCCGGCTACACCTTC
>-|TRBV9|TRBJ2-3|TRBD2
CASSVTSGSTDTQYF
TGTGCCAGCAGCGTGACTAGCGGGAGCACAGATACGCAGTATTTT
>once|TRBV23-1|TRBJ2-4|TRBD2
CASARPPASGMDIQYF
TGCGCCAGCGCCCGACCCCCTGCTAGCGGGATGGACATTCAGTACTTC
>once|TRBV19|TRBJ2-1|TRBD1
CASRRQGTEQFF
TGTGCCAGTAGGAGACAGGGTACTGAGCAGTTCTTC
>-|TRBV4-1|TRBJ1-5|-
CASSQGLGGQPQHF
TGCGCCAGCAGCCAAGGCCTAGGTGGGCAGCCCCAGCATTTT
>-|TRBV25-1|TRBJ2-3|TRBD2
CASSEDLAVASTDTQYF
TGTGCCAGCAGTGAAGACCTAGCGGTTGCTAGCACAGATACGCAGTATTTT
>-|TRBV30|TRBJ1-2|-
CAWRNSGERGYGYTF
TGTGCCTGGAGAAACTCAGGGGAAAGGGGCTATGGCTACACCTTC
>-|TRBV15|TRBJ2-3|-
CATSRDPSLDSNTDTQYF
TGTGCCACCAGCAGAGATCCGTCTTTGGACAGTAACACAGATACGCAGTATTTT
>-|TRBV15|TRBJ2-1|TRBD2
CATSREVGGKQFF
TGTGCCACCAGCAGAGAAGTCGGGGGGAAGCAGTTCTTC
>-|TRBV27|TRBJ2-7|-
CASSPPGAERTYEQYF
TGTGCCAGCAGTCCCCCAGGTGCGGAGAGGACCTACGAGCAGTACTTC
>-|TRBV6-5|TRBJ2-7|-
CASSLAWGQIYEQYF
TGTGCCAGCAGCTTGGCCTGGGGGCAGATCTACGAGCAGTACTTC
>-|TRBV6-8|TRBJ2-7|-
CATTRAPFSYEQYF
TGTGCCACGACACGGGCGCCCTTCTCCTACGAGCAGTACTTC
>once|TRBV27|TRBJ1-2|-
CASSLARATGGGYTF
TGTGCCAGCAGTTTAGCGAGGGCCACCGGAGGTGGCTACACCTTC
>-|TRBV7-3|TRBJ1-3|-
CASSLRELGSGNTIYF
TGTGCCAGCAGCTTAAGAGAATTGGGCTCTGGAAACACCATATATTTT